This T cell receptor (beta chain) was obtained from a study of shared T cell receptors in the human thymus. The CDR3 contains 13 residues. The V gene end was trimmed by 8 bases and the J gene end by 5 bases; junction bases not matched to a gene: 5. Germline V CDR1 and CDR2: MNHEY, SMNVEV (reference sequence). The repertoire was sequenced with immunoSEQ multiplex PCR; TCRdb's copy has only in-frame clones and lacks some. The profile shows about 660,000 clones, approximately 87% of them singletons. These data were likewise used in another study, on human thymus T cells. That work contributes: Corrective cardiac surgery supplied the resected thymus tissue. V and J genes seemed to be used with bias in thymic and blood repertoires. Highly overlapping thymic repertoires in unrelated individuals were reported by related research.

The V call is TRBV27, the J call TRBJ2-3, with 9 bases aligning to TRBD1. The sequencing input was thymocytes. This TCR came from a boy younger than two with a congenital heart defect. The CDR3 sequence is CASHRGLGDTQYF. The DNA of the CDR3 is TGTGCCAGCCACAGGGGGCTGGGAGATACGCAGTATTTT.